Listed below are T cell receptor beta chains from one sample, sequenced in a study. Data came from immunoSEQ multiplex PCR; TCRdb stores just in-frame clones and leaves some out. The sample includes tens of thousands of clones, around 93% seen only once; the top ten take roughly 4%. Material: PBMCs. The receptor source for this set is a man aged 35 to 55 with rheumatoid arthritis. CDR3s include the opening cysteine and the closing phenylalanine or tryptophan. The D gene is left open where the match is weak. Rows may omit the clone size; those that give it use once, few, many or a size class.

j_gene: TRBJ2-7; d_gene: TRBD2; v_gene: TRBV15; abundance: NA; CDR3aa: CATRIGGSEFDEQYF; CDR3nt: TGTGCCACCAGAATCGGCGGGAGTGAATTCGACGAGCAGTACTTC
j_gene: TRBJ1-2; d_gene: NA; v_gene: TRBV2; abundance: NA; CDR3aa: CASSIQWTSYGYTF; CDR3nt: TGTGCCAGCAGTATACAGTGGACTAGCTATGGCTACACCTTC
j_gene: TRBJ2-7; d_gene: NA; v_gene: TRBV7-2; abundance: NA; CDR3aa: CASSFSHDTYEQYF; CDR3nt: TGTGCCAGCAGCTTCTCCCACGACACCTACGAGCAGTACTTC
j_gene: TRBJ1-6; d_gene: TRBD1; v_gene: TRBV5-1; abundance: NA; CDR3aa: CASSRDSDSPLHF; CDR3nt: TGCGCCAGCAGTCGGGACAGCGATTCACCCCTCCACTTT
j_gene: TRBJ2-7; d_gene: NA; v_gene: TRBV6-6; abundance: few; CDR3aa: CASSYTTGYEQYF; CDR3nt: TGTGCCAGCAGTTACACGACAGGCTACGAGCAGTACTTC
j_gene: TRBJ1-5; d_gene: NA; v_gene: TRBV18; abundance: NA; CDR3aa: CASSGGGKSNQPQHF; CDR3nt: TGTGCCAGCTCAGGTGGGGGGAAAAGCAATCAGCCCCAGCATTTT
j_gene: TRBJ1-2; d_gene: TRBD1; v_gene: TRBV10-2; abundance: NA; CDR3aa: CASSGGTGIVQGYGYTF; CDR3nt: TGCGCCAGCAGTGGGGGGACAGGGATCGTCCAGGGCTATGGCTACACCTTC
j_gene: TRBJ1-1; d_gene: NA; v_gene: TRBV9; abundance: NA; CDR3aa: CASSVPPLF; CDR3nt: TGTGCCAGCAGCGTACCCCCCTTATTT
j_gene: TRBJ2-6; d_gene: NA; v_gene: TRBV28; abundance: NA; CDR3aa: CASSLQKTAGANVLTF; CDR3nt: TGTGCCAGCAGTTTACAAAAGACAGCCGGGGCCAACGTCCTGACTTTC
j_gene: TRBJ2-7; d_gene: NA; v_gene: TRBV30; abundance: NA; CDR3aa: CAWSVLGYEQYF; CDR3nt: TGTGCCTGGAGTGTACTCGGCTACGAGCAGTACTTC
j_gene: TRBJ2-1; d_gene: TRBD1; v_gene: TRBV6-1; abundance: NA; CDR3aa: CASSARQGYPYNEQFF; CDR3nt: TGTGCCAGCAGTGCACGACAGGGGTACCCCTACAATGAGCAGTTCTTC
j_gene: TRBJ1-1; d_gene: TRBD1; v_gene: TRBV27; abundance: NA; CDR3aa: CASSRQGTLNTEAFF; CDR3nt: TGTGCCAGCAGCCGACAGGGGACCTTGAACACTGAAGCTTTCTTT
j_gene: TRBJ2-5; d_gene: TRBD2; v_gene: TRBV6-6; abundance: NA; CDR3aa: CASSYVAGGETQYF; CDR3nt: TGTGCCAGCAGTTACGTAGCGGGTGGTGAGACCCAGTACTTC
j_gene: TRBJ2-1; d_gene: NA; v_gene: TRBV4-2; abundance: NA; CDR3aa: CASSRGGYNEQFF; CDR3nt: TGTGCCAGCAGCCGTGGGGGCTACAATGAGCAGTTCTTC
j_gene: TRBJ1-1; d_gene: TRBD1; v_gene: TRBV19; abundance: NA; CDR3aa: CATNNRDSEAFF; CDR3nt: TGTGCCACCAATAACCGGGACAGTGAAGCTTTCTTT
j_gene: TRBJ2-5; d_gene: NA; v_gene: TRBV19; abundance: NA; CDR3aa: CASSIGSYQETQYF; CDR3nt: TGTGCCAGTAGTATAGGGTCGTACCAAGAGACCCAGTACTTC
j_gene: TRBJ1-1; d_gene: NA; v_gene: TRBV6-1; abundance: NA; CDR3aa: CASSEDLGEAFF; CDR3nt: TGTGCCAGCAGCGAAGATCTGGGTGAAGCTTTCTTT
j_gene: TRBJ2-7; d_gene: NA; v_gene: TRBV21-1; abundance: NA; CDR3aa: CASSSGIGGYEQYF; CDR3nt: TGTGCCAGCAGCTCCGGAATCGGCGGCTACGAGCAGTACTTC
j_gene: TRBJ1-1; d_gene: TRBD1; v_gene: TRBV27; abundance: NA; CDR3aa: CASRPRGLGTEAFF; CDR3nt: TGTGCCAGCAGACCCAGGGGGCTTGGCACTGAAGCTTTCTTT
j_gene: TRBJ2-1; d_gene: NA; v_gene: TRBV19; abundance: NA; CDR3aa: CASSIGGARNEQFF; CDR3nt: TGTGCCAGTAGTATAGGGGGGGCACGGAATGAGCAGTTCTTC
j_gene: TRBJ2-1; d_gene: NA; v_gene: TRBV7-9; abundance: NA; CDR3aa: CASRTRQGSYNEQFF; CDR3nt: TGTGCCAGCAGGACTAGACAGGGATCCTACAATGAGCAGTTCTTC